This TCR beta chain was found in a study of blood T cells in healthy people across ages. This clonotype was counted a few times. Its antigen is not known. General study findings and limits: PBMCs went unsorted, and a conclusive naive versus antigen-experienced comparison was therefore prevented.

Primers used in a second PCR of roughly 6 to 11 cycles were a sample-barcoded 5' primer and a J-beta primer mix. MiXCR, run by TCRdb on the 5' RACE reads, gives a single entry per CDR3 protein. The sample lists some 1,800,000 distinct CDR3 sequences, roughly two fifths occurring once. Germline loops: CDR1 SGHVS, CDR2 FNYEAQ. This CDR3 is 12 amino acids long. The V and J genes are TRBV7-6 and TRBJ2-5, with D uncertain. Judging by the DNA end, TRBJ2-7 fits better; the J call may be wrong. The clonotype was recovered from a human donor in good health. Sequencing was done on a sample of blood. The DNA of the CDR3 is TGTGCCAGCATGTCCCTGTTACGCGAGCAGTACTTC. This encodes CASMSLLREQYF.